This passage covers 29 T cell receptor beta chains from one sample sequenced in a study of blood T cells in healthy people across ages (dated by TCRdb to the mid-2010s). Libraries were built with 5' RACE. The listed sequencing device is Illumina HiSeq 2500. A second PCR of roughly 6 to 11 cycles was run with a J-beta primer mix and a sample-barcoded 5' primer. TCRdb reanalyzed the raw reads on its own, using fastp at Q25 for trimming and MiXCR for clone calling, and kept in-frame beta chains. Rows matching on CDR3 protein sequence are summarized as one entry with the most common DNA and genes. The table for this sample lists about 1.5 million distinct CDR3 sequences; about 42% of them were counted only once. The ten largest account for about 4% of the sample. Material for sequencing was blood. Receptors originate from a woman younger than 35 in good health.

This clonotype has only a few counts. At one boundary the junction diverges from the germline segment, which might be a read error. The chain recombines TRBV5-1 with TRBJ1-6; no clear D. Germline values: CDR1 SGHRS, CDR2 YFSETQ. The CDR3 length is 14 residues. In DNA, the CDR3 is TGTGCCAGCAGCTTGGAAGGGTATAATTCACCCCTCCACTTT. Residues: CASSLEGYNSPLHF.

This sequence joins TRBV6-5 and TRBJ2-7; D is possibly TRBD1 (6 bases). V lost 2 bases, J lost 1 base, and 12 bases lay in between. This CDR3 is built from 15 residues. The germline V gene has CDR1 MNHEY and CDR2 SVGAGI. The CDR3 reads CASSYGTGISYEQYF. The CDR3 DNA is TGTGCCAGCAGTTACGGCACAGGGATTTCCTACGAGCAGTACTTC.

The chain couples TRBV18 to TRBJ2-4; 8 bases map to TRBD1. The end of the DNA fits TRBJ2-7 better, so the J call may be wrong. CDR1 KGHSH and CDR2 LQKENI come from the germline V gene. The CDR3 contains 13 residues. The chain's CDR3 is CASSEDREDEQYF. The CDR3 DNA reads TGTGCCAGCTCAGAGGACAGGGAGGACGAGCAGTACTTC.

The chain combines TRBV28 with TRBJ2-3, with D perhaps assigned TRBD1 or TRBD2 (5 bases each). CDR1 is MDHEN, CDR2 SYDVKM, per germline. This CDR3 region has 15 residues. V lost 5 bases and J lost 4, with 16 bases in between. The CDR3 protein is CASSNGDVSADTQYF. DNA of the CDR3: TGTGCCAGCAGTAACGGGGACGTAAGCGCAGATACGCAGTATTTT. The variable domain in full, with the rest retrieved from reference TRBV28 and TRBJ2-3, is DVKVTQSSRYLVKRTGEKVFLECVQDMDHENMFWYRQDPGLGLRLIYFSYDVKMKEKGDIPEGYSVSREKKERFSLILESASTNQTSMYLCASSNGDVSADTQYFGPGTRLTVL.

This clonotype was detected only a few times. This chain links TRBV9 with TRBJ2-3; 7 bases line up with TRBD2. From germline, CDR1 is SGDLS and CDR2 YYNGEE. Trimming removed 0 bases from V and 2 bases from J; junction bases left unmatched: 6. This CDR3 is 16 amino acids long. CDR3 region: CASSVDPAGYTDTQYF. The CDR3 nucleotides read TGTGCCAGCAGCGTAGACCCAGCGGGGTACACAGATACGCAGTATTTT.

The rearrangement links TRBV29-1 to TRBJ2-7, with TRBD1 matching over 7 bases. Judging by the DNA end, TRBJ2-4 fits better; the J call may be wrong. The germline CDR1 and CDR2 sequences are SQVTM and ANQGSEA. CDR3 length: 11 residues. CDR3 in DNA: TGCAGCGTACGACAGGGTAACATTCAGTACTTC. It encodes CSVRQGNIQYF.

V gene TRBV7-2 combines with J gene TRBJ1-1, with TRBD1 matching 10 bases. V shed 5 bases and J 4 bases; nucleotides not matched to a gene: 7. Germline CDR1 and CDR2: SGHTA and FQGNSA. The CDR3 loop spans 15 amino acids. CDR3 DNA sequence: TGTGCCAGCAGCCCAGGAGGGACAGGGGTCACTGAAGCTTTCTTT. Translated, it gives CASSPGGTGVTEAFF.

This clonotype was counted between two and nine times. The V gene is TRBV20-1, the J gene TRBJ1-2; D remains unclear. The ends were cut back, 6 bases at V and 0 bases at J, with 14 bases in the middle. The germline CDR1 and CDR2 sequences are DFQATT and SNEGSKA (reference sequence). The CDR3 has 14 residues. CDR3 protein: CSAAVAVPNYGYTF. The CDR3 coding sequence is TGCAGTGCGGCGGTGGCAGTCCCTAACTATGGCTACACCTTC.

This clonotype was observed at least ten times. The chain is built from TRBV7-9 and TRBJ2-7; D gene unclear. V was trimmed by 5 bases and J by 0 bases, leaving 17 bases between them. The CDR3 length is 16 residues. The germline V gene encodes CDR1 SEHNR and CDR2 FQNEAQ (reference sequence). Here the CDR3 reads CASSPHQSSDSYEQYF. The CDR3 coding sequence is TGTGCCAGCAGCCCACACCAGAGTTCAGACTCCTACGAGCAGTACTTC.

This clonotype has just a few counts. V usage is TRBV6-2 or TRBV6-3 and J usage is TRBJ1-5, with TRBD1 matching 7 bases. The CDR3 runs 16 residues. The V gene end was trimmed by 4 bases and the J gene end by 4 bases; junction bases not matched to a gene: 10. Germline V gives CDR1 MNHEY, CDR2 SVGEGT. The chain's CDR3 is CASSWRETGENQPQHF. DNA for the CDR3: TGTGCCAGCAGTTGGAGAGAAACAGGGGAAAATCAGCCCCAGCATTTT.

This clonotype was observed a few times. The V and J genes are TRBV2 and TRBJ2-2; D assignment may be TRBD1 or TRBD2 (6 bases each). Deletions cut 6 bases from V and 2 bases from J, with 13 bases between. The germline V gene encodes CDR1 SNHLY and CDR2 FYNNEI. The CDR3 contains 15 residues. The CDR3 region has the DNA TGTGCCAGCAGGAGGGGGACTTTCAACACCGGGGAGCTGTTTTTT. It specifies CASRRGTFNTGELFF.

The chain uses TRBV7-2 and TRBJ2-3; 9 nucleotides align to TRBD2. The CDR3 has 15 residues. V shed 3 bases and J 4 bases; nucleotides not matched to a gene: 5. In germline, CDR1 is SGHTA, CDR2 FQGNSA. The CDR3 reads CASSFLAGWADTQYF. The CDR3, as DNA: TGTGCCAGCAGCTTTCTAGCGGGATGGGCAGATACGCAGTATTTT.

The chain recombines TRBV15 with TRBJ2-3, with 10 bases matching TRBD2. CDR3 length: 16 residues. With 2 bases clipped from V and 2 bases from J, the junction kept 4 bases outside the gene matches. Germline CDR1 LNHNV, CDR2 YYDKDF (reference sequence). The CDR3 sequence is CATSRSGLAATDTQYF. The CDR3 nucleotides read TGTGCCACCAGCAGATCTGGACTAGCGGCCACAGATACGCAGTATTTT.

As to this clonotype: Possible read error: a much larger clone is one base away. The genes are TRBV7-6 and TRBJ2-5, with TRBD1 as a possible D gene (5 bases). Judging by the DNA end, TRBJ2-7 fits better; the J call may be wrong. The CDR3 is 13 amino acids. Germline V gene sequence: CDR1 SGHVS, CDR2 FNYEAQ. The CDR3 sequence is CTSSPTVAYEQYF. The CDR3 coding sequence is TGTACCAGCAGTCCGACAGTCGCCTACGAGCAGTACTTC.

The chain recombines TRBV4-3 with TRBJ1-6, with a possible D match to TRBD1 (6 bases). Trimming took 4 bases from V and 1 from J, leaving 14 bases between them. In germline, CDR1 is LGHNA, CDR2 YSLEER. The CDR3 totals 17 residues. CDR3 bases: TGCGCCAGCAGCCTGGACAGAGTGGGGTCCTATAATTCACCCCTCCACTTT. Residues: CASSLDRVGSYNSPLHF.

The V and J genes are TRBV29-1 and TRBJ2-1, with no clear D. Trimming removed 3 bases from V and 0 bases from J, with 6 bases in between. CDR1 and CDR2 (germline): SQVTM, ANQGSEA. The CDR3 consists of 13 residues. The CDR3 loop reads CSVDRDSYNEQFF. The CDR3 DNA sequence: TGCAGCGTTGATAGGGACTCCTACAATGAGCAGTTCTTC.

This clonotype was seen only a few times. The V and J genes are TRBV6-2 or TRBV6-3 and TRBJ1-5, with D uncertain. V was shortened by 6 bases and J by 4 bases, with 13 bases between the two germline ends. CDR1 is MNHEY, CDR2 SVGEGT, per germline. The CDR3 is made up of 14 amino acids. CDR3 in DNA: TGTGCCAGCAGCTGGAGACAAGGAAATCAGCCCCAGCATTTT. Translated: CASSWRQGNQPQHF.

This clonotype was seen only a few times. The chain carries TRBV5-1 and TRBJ2-5; D may be TRBD1 or TRBD2 (5 bases each). Germline V gene sequence: CDR1 SGHRS, CDR2 YFSETQ. With 4 bases removed from V and 0 bases from J, the gap between germline ends came to 13 bases. The CDR3 sequence is 15 residues long. CDR3 DNA: TGCGCCAGCAGCGCCGTCGGGGCATACCAAGAGACCCAGTACTTC. It translates to CASSAVGAYQETQYF.

As to this clonotype: The junction shows a germline mismatch at one end, possibly a read error. V and J are TRBV10-3 and TRBJ1-4, with 12 nucleotides matching TRBD1. The CDR3 loop spans 15 amino acids. Germline CDR1 and CDR2: ENHRY and SYGVKD. The CDR3: CAISAGQGAAERLFF. DNA of the CDR3: TGTGCCATCAGTGCGGGACAGGGGGCGGCTGAAAGACTGTTTTTT.

This clonotype turned up a few times. The rearrangement uses TRBV12-3 or TRBV12-4 and TRBJ2-5, with 8 bases matching TRBD1. V lost 3 bases, J lost 5 bases, and 8 bases stayed unmatched. The CDR3 has 15 residues. CDR3 in DNA: TGTGCCAGCAGTTTTTCAGGGGGCGAGTGGGAGACCCAGTACTTC. This sequence encodes CASSFSGGEWETQYF.

Comments on this clonotype: It may be a read error: a sequence one base away is much more abundant. The rearrangement links TRBV11-2 to TRBJ1-2, with D perhaps matching TRBD1 (5 bases). Looked up from germline, CDR1 is SGHAT and CDR2 is FQNNGV. This CDR3 spans 18 amino acids. CDR3: CVSSLGASGASSLYGYTF. The CDR3 nucleotides read TGTGTCAGCAGCTTAGGGGCCAGTGGGGCAAGCAGTCTCTATGGCTACACCTTC.

This clonotype was detected a few times. The V gene is TRBV20-1, the J gene TRBJ2-3, with D perhaps assigned TRBD1 or TRBD2 (8 bases each). From germline, CDR1 is DFQATT and CDR2 SNEGSKA (reference sequence). The CDR3 totals 20 residues. V gave up 3 bases and J gave up 0 bases, with 28 bases separating them. This chain's CDR3 is CSARGRTGTPKRGSTDTQYF. The CDR3 coding sequence is TGCAGTGCTAGGGGGCGGACAGGGACCCCAAAGCGGGGGAGCACAGATACGCAGTATTTT.

V gene TRBV7-2 combines with J gene TRBJ2-5; 7 bases align to TRBD1. The J call may be incorrect, as the DNA end agrees better with TRBJ2-7. The CDR3 sequence is 16 residues long. Germline-derived CDR1 and CDR2 are SGHTA and FQGNSA. The chain's CDR3 is CASSSPGQRERYEQYF. DNA for the CDR3: TGTGCCAGCAGCTCCCCGGGACAGCGAGAGCGTTACGAGCAGTACTTC.

This chain links TRBV12-3 or TRBV12-4 with TRBJ2-4, with D possibly called TRBD1 or TRBD2 (5 bases each). The J call may be mistaken, given a closer DNA end match to TRBJ2-7. This CDR3 is built from 14 residues. CDR3 in amino acids: CASSVTRGAYEQYF. Written as DNA, the CDR3 is TGTGCCAGCAGTGTGACACGGGGCGCCTACGAGCAGTACTTC.

The chain links TRBV4-3 to TRBJ2-6; D possibly corresponds to TRBD2 (6 bases). This CDR3 spans 19 amino acids. Deletions cut 3 bases from V and 0 bases from J, with 18 bases between. Germline-derived CDR1 and CDR2 are LGHNA and YSLEER. The CDR3 spells CASSHPPGLGRSGANVLTF. For the CDR3, the DNA is TGCGCCAGCAGCCACCCACCGGGACTCGGGCGCTCTGGGGCCAACGTCCTGACTTTC.

This clonotype was counted a few times. The chain uses TRBV25-1 and TRBJ1-5; a possible D gene is TRBD1 (5 bases). There are 14 residues in the CDR3. Looked up from germline, CDR1 is MGHDK and CDR2 is SYGVNS. The ends were cut back, 8 bases at V and 2 bases at J, with 13 bases in the middle. The CDR3: CASSTGGGNQPQHF. The CDR3 nucleotides read TGTGCCAGCTCAACCGGGGGGGGCAATCAGCCCCAGCATTTT.

The chain couples TRBV4-3 to TRBJ2-3, with 12 bases that match TRBD2. The germline V gene encodes CDR1 LGHNA and CDR2 YSLEER. The CDR3 length is 15 residues. V dropped 1 base and J dropped 6; count of bases not matched to a gene: 2. The CDR3, as DNA: TGCGCCAGCAGCCAAGGGACTAGCGGGGCTGATACGCAGTATTTT. This translates into CASSQGTSGADTQYF.

This clonotype was observed a few times. This sequence joins TRBV6-5 and TRBJ2-5; D perhaps matches TRBD2 (5 bases). This CDR3 has 14 residues. Trimming removed 5 bases at V and 1 base at J, with 11 bases between. Germline loops: CDR1 MNHEY, CDR2 SVGAGI. The CDR3 region is CASSPSGPQETQYF. The CDR3 nucleotides read TGTGCCAGCAGTCCAAGCGGTCCCCAAGAGACCCAGTACTTC.

The genes are TRBV11-2 and TRBJ2-2; 11 positions agree with TRBD1. CDR3 length: 18 residues. J was trimmed by 5 bases and V by 0 bases; bases with no gene match: 8. CDR1 is SGHAT, CDR2 FQNNGV, per germline. The CDR3 is CASSLDLGTGGLTGELFF. For the CDR3, the DNA is TGTGCCAGCAGCTTAGATCTGGGGACAGGGGGATTGACCGGGGAGCTGTTTTTT.